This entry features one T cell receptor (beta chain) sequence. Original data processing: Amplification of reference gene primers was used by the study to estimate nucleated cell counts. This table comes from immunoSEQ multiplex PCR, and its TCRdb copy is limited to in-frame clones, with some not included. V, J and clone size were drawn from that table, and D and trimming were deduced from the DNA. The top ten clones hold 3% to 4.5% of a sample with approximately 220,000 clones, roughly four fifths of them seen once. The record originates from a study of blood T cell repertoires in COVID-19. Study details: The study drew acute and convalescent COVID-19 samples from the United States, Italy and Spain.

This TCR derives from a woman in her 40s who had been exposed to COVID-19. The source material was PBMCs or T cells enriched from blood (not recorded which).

CDR3 DNA sequence: TGTGCCAGCAGCCAAATGAGAGCCCAGCCCCAGCATTTT. This codes for CASSQMRAQPQHF. The rearrangement links TRBV3-1 (or the pseudogene TRBV3-2) to TRBJ1-5; no definite D call. Per germline, CDR1 LGHDT and CDR2 YNNKEL (reference sequence). This CDR3 is built from 13 residues. The ends were cut back, 2 bases at V and 7 bases at J, with 9 bases in the middle.